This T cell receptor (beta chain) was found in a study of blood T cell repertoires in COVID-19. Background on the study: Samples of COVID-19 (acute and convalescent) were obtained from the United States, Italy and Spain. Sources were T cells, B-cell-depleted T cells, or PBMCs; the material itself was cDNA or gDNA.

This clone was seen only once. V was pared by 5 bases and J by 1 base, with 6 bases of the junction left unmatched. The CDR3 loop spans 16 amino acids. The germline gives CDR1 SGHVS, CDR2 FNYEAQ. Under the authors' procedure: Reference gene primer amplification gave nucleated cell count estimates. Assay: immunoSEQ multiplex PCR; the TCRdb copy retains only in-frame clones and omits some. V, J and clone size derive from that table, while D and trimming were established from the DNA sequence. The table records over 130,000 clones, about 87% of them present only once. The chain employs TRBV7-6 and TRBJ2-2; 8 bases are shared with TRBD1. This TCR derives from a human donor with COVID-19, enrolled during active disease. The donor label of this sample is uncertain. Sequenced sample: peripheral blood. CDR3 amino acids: CASSPRQGLNTGELFF. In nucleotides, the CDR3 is TGTGCCAGCAGCCCTCGACAGGGGTTGAACACCGGGGAGCTGTTTTTT.